This is a list of T cell receptor beta chains from one sample in a study of cytomegalovirus exposure and HLA in healthy donors. Repertoires were generated with immunoSEQ multiplex PCR, while TCRdb's copy carries only in-frame clones and drops some. The table lists 150,000 to 200,000 clones, roughly 72% of them singletons. The sample was PBMCs. These receptor sequences come from a woman between 35 and 50 years old in good health and CMV-seronegative. Both conserved end residues are trimmed from each CDR3. A D gene is named only where the DNA matches it firmly. Clone size, where shown, is once, few, many, or a class for clones that have expanded.

J,size,length,V,D,CDR3
TRBJ2-1,few,12,TRBV6-1,.,ASKRTVAYNEQF
TRBJ2-3,.,13,TRBV25-1,TRBD2,ASSDPSGGTDTQY
TRBJ2-7,.,12,TRBV27,TRBD2,ASSLAGGTYEQY
TRBJ2-5,.,14,TRBV11-3,TRBD2,ASSLEGLAGAETQY
TRBJ1-1,.,10,TRBV10-3,.,AISSDTSKAF
TRBJ2-7,.,15,TRBV11-2,TRBD1,ASSLRGTGQGRSEQY
TRBJ1-2,.,10,TRBV13,.,ASSSQGYGYT
TRBJ2-7,once,12,TRBV19,.,ASSMRGLPYEQY
TRBJ2-1,.,10,TRBV2,.,ASTLEGNEQF
TRBJ2-5,.,12,TRBV5-1,.,ASSSQQGGETQY
TRBJ1-2,.,13,TRBV30,TRBD1,AWSVRPTGGNGYT
TRBJ1-3,.,13,TRBV28,.,ASSPTDNGGNTIY
TRBJ1-1,.,17,TRBV4-1,TRBD1,ASSWPGGGPPSENTEAF
TRBJ1-5,.,14,TRBV5-1,TRBD1,ASSSGTGGSNQPQH
TRBJ1-1,few,11,TRBV10-3,.,AISGQLNTEAF
TRBJ2-7,.,12,TRBV5-1,TRBD1,ASSPQGAWDEQY
TRBJ2-2,.,13,TRBV25-1,.,ASSVYTANTGELF
TRBJ1-3,few,14,TRBV5-8,.,ASSLESGNNGNTIY
TRBJ2-4,.,12,TRBV30,.,AWGLSGAKNIQY